The 10 T cell receptor beta chains listed next were all sequenced from one sample in a study of shared clonotypes between healthy human individuals. The table came from immunoSEQ multiplex PCR; TCRdb's copy has only in-frame clones and leaves some out. This sample carries roughly 450,000 clones, 70% to 80% of them seen once, and the ten largest clones take 13%. Sequenced: PBMCs. Receptors were obtained from a woman in her forties in good health. Some clones in this sample may be carry-over from other donors' samples.

V is TRBV7-9 and J is TRBJ1-1; 9 bases agree with TRBD1. The junction had 1 base not matched to a gene; V was cut back by 1 base and J by 1 base. There are 15 residues in the CDR3. The germline V gene has CDR1 SEHNR and CDR2 FQNEAQ (reference sequence). The CDR3 sequence is CASSLVGQGNTEAFF. CDR3 coding DNA: TGTGCCAGCAGCTTAGTGGGACAGGGGAACACTGAAGCTTTCTTT.

The V and J genes are TRBV27 and TRBJ2-1; D uncertain. V dropped 6 bases and J dropped 0 bases, with 9 bases sitting between them. This CDR3 is built from 14 residues. CDR1 and CDR2 from the germline V gene are MNHEY and SMNVEV (reference sequence). DNA of the CDR3: TGTGCCAGCAGACTCGCGAGCTCCTACAATGAGCAGTTCTTC. Its translation: CASRLASSYNEQFF.

The chain uses TRBV5-6 and TRBJ2-7; tentative D call: TRBD2 (5 bases). This CDR3 region has 12 residues. V gave up 4 bases and J gave up 2 bases, with 7 bases separating them. CDR1 is SGHDT, CDR2 YYEEEE, per germline. Here the CDR3 reads CASSLGAYEQYF. The CDR3 DNA follows: TGTGCCAGCAGCCTGGGAGCCTACGAGCAGTACTTC.

The chain is built from TRBV6-5 and TRBJ2-1, with 14 bases lining up with TRBD2. Germline CDR1 reads MNHEY; CDR2 reads SVGAGI. V shed 7 bases, J shed 10 bases, and the junction held 9 bases outside the gene matches. The length of the CDR3 is 15 residues. The CDR3 DNA follows: TGTGCCAGCAAGCGCGGGACTAGCGGGAGAGGCGAGCAGTTCTTC. Its protein product is CASKRGTSGRGEQFF.

This sequence joins TRBV30 and TRBJ1-1, with a tentative D call TRBD1 (5 bases). V was clipped by 3 bases and J by 1 base, with 15 bases between them. The CDR3 runs to 15 residues. CDR1 is GTSNPN and CDR2 is SVGIG in the germline V gene (reference sequence). The CDR3 DNA reads as TGTGCCTGGAGGGCGTCAGGGTGGGGGAACACTGAAGCTTTCTTT. This sequence encodes CAWRASGWGNTEAFF.

This clone was picked up one time. This sequence joins TRBV5-8 and TRBJ2-7; D unclear. V was shortened by 2 bases and J by 1 base, with 7 bases between the two germline ends. CDR1 is SGHTS, CDR2 YDEGEE, per germline. The CDR3 has 13 amino acids. The CDR3 loop reads CASSLMGSYEQYF. The DNA of the CDR3 is TGTGCCAGCAGCTTAATGGGTTCCTACGAGCAGTACTTC.

The chain uses TRBV7-6 and TRBJ1-2, with D uncertain. The germline CDR1 and CDR2 sequences are SGHVS and FNYEAQ. Trimming stripped 2 bases from V and 3 bases from J, with 7 bases between. The CDR3 consists of 13 residues. The CDR3 here is CASSLQLDYGYTF. CDR3 in DNA: TGTGCCAGCAGCTTACAGCTCGACTATGGCTACACCTTC.

The chain links TRBV29-1 to TRBJ2-4; D unclear. Germline assignment: CDR1 SQVTM and CDR2 ANQGSEA. With 1 base removed from V and 2 bases from J, the gap between germline ends came to 9 bases. The CDR3 runs 14 residues. The CDR3 nucleotides are TGCAGCGTTGAAGGTGTCGGGTCCAAAAACATTCAGTACTTC. Its protein product is CSVEGVGSKNIQYF.

J is TRBJ1-1 and V is TRBV7-2; D remains unclear. Germline V CDR1 and CDR2: SGHTA, FQGNSA. CDR3 length: 14 amino acids. The V gene lost 2 bases and the J gene lost 1 base, with 8 bases spanning the gap. CDR3 nucleotides: TGTGCCAGCAGCTTATGGACGGCGAACACTGAAGCTTTCTTT. It translates to CASSLWTANTEAFF.

The genes are TRBV15 and TRBJ2-7; TRBD2 aligns across 7 bases. The CDR3 consists of 14 residues. Germline V gives CDR1 LNHNV, CDR2 YYDKDF (reference sequence). V was clipped by 2 bases and J by 5 bases; unmatched bases: 6. The CDR3 loop reads CATSRSLLADEQYF. CDR3 in DNA: TGTGCCACCAGCAGATCCCTTCTAGCGGACGAGCAGTACTTC.